This record concerns one T cell receptor (beta chain) sequence. Its antigen is not identified. Between the trimmed V and J ends, which lost 4 bases and 4 bases, there was a span of 13 bases. The CDR3 contains 14 residues. CDR1 and CDR2 (germline): MDHEN, SYDVKM. The data derive from a study of T cells in Graves' hyperthyroidism and ophthalmopathy. Study information: Any treatment followed the collection of peripheral blood at initial diagnosis.

What was amplified from RNA transcripts were TCR beta CDR3 regions. RT-PCR in the first round (using the HTBI primer set) targeted the TCR CDR3. Each CDR3 protein gets one entry after TCRdb re-called the multiplex PCR reads with MiXCR. The sample has around 400,000 distinct CDR3 sequences; 25% are singletons. Study-level results: Blood also contained most expanded thyroid clonotypes above 0.001.

It was considered stable Graves' hyperthyroidism when ophthalmopathy did not progress within 18 months. Cells are PBMCs isolated from over 7.5 ml of fresh blood. This receptor was obtained from a man aged 50-59 years with Graves' hyperthyroidism. The specimen was blood. The genes are TRBV28 and TRBJ1-2; D may be TRBD1 (6 bases). CDR3 sequence: CASSWIQGIYGYTF. As DNA, the CDR3 is TGTGCCAGCAGTTGGATCCAGGGGATCTATGGCTACACCTTC.